The clone carrying this T cell receptor (beta chain) has a count of ten or more. The V gene's germline CDR1 is LGHNA and CDR2 YSLEER. Trimming shortened V by 0 bases and J by 4 bases, and 9 bases separated the two germline ends. This CDR3 is built from 15 residues. Via MiXCR, TCRdb re-called the RT-PCR reads, giving one row per CDR3 protein. Of fewer than 800,000 distinct CDR3 sequences in the sample, approximately 14% were seen once. The origin of this receptor is a female donor in good health, serving as a healthy control. The sequenced sample consisted of memory CD4+ T cells from blood. This chain connects TRBV4-3 to TRBJ2-2; no firm D call. Written as DNA, the CDR3 is TGCGCCAGCAGCCAAGAGGGTTTTCGCACCGGGGAGCTGTTTTTT. This gives the protein CASSQEGFRTGELFF.